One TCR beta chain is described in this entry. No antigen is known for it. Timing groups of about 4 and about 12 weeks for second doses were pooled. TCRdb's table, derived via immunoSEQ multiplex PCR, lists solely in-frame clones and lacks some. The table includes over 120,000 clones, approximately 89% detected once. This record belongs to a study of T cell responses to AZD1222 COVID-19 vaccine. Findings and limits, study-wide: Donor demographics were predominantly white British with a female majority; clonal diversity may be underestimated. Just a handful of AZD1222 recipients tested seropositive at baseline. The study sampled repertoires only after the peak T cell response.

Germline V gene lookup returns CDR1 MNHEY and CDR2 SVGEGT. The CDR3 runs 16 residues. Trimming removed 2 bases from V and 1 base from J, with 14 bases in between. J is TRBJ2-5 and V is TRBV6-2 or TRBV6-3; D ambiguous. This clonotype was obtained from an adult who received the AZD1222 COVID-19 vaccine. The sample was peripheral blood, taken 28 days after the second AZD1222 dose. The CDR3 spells CASSYTQIRTQETQYF. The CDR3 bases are TGTGCCAGCAGTTACACCCAGATTCGGACCCAAGAGACCCAGTACTTC.